The 2 T cell receptor beta chains presented below share a single source sample, sequenced in a study of preoperative IRX-2 immunotherapy in early breast cancer. Clones were read by immunoSEQ multiplex PCR, and TCRdb kept only the in-frame ones, dropping some. The repertoire consists of roughly 24,000 clones, with roughly 96% occurring once and the leading ten covering 15% to 20%. As to treatment: preoperative locoregional IRX-2 cytokine immunotherapy. Sequencing was performed on tumor tissue, taken after IRX-2 immunotherapy. Receptors were obtained from a human donor with breast cancer.

This chain joins TRBV11-3 and TRBJ2-1, with a weak D call TRBD1 (6 bases). The CDR3 length is 13 residues. V was cut by 5 bases and J by 9 bases, with 14 bases left in between. The germline V gene encodes CDR1 SGHNT and CDR2 YENEEA. The CDR3 loop is CASSGTGLGEQFF. DNA for the CDR3: TGTGCCAGCAGCGGAACAGGGCTGGGTGAGCAGTTCTTC.

The sample holds one count of this clone. The rearrangement joins TRBV9 to TRBJ1-3, with 7 nucleotides matching TRBD1. The CDR3 covers 15 residues. The ends lost 4 bases at V and 2 bases at J; junction bases unmatched: 6. Germline-derived CDR1 and CDR2 are SGDLS and YYNGEE. CDR3 in amino acids: CASSPQGGAGNTIYF. The CDR3, as DNA: TGTGCCAGCAGCCCTCAGGGGGGGGCTGGAAACACCATATATTTT.